Listed below are T cell receptor beta chains from one sample, sequenced in a study of OX40 agonist ivuxolimab in advanced cancers. The method was immunoSEQ multiplex PCR; TCRdb's version includes in-frame clones alone and lacks a portion of them. The sample lists about 76,000 clones, 85% to 90% occurring once. The starting material was CD4+ or CD8+ T cells sorted from blood, obtained in a trial of the OX40 agonist ivuxolimab. These receptors all come from an adult with an advanced solid tumor such as melanoma, head and neck, liver or kidney cancer. Each CDR3 is given with its conserved first and last residue. Each record gives: J gene, V gene, clone size, D gene, CDR3 protein, CDR3 DNA. A D gene is named only where the DNA matches it firmly. Clone size, where shown, is once, few, many, or a class for clones that have expanded.

j_call: TRBJ2-1; v_call: TRBV7-2; clone_size: few; d_call: .; cdr3_aa: CASSLASENEQFF; cdr3_nt: TGTGCCAGCAGCTTGGCTAGCGAGAATGAGCAGTTCTTC
j_call: TRBJ2-6; v_call: TRBV7-3; clone_size: .; d_call: TRBD2; cdr3_aa: CASSLDGWGGLSGANVLTF; cdr3_nt: TGTGCCAGCAGCTTGGACGGTTGGGGAGGGCTGTCTGGGGCCAACGTCCTGACTTTC
j_call: TRBJ2-1; v_call: TRBV5-4; clone_size: .; d_call: TRBD1; cdr3_aa: CASSSPGQGAFIAYNEQFF; cdr3_nt: TGTGCCAGCAGCTCACCGGGACAGGGGGCGTTTATAGCCTACAATGAGCAGTTCTTC
j_call: TRBJ2-7; v_call: TRBV11-2; clone_size: .; d_call: .; cdr3_aa: CASSLEWGSSYEQYF; cdr3_nt: TGTGCCAGCAGCCTAGAATGGGGCTCCTCCTACGAGCAGTACTTC
j_call: TRBJ1-2; v_call: TRBV19; clone_size: few; d_call: .; cdr3_aa: CASSIDVGSGKTDGYTF; cdr3_nt: TGTGCCAGTAGTATTGACGTCGGGTCAGGGAAAACGGATGGCTACACCTTC
j_call: TRBJ2-1; v_call: TRBV6-1; clone_size: .; d_call: .; cdr3_aa: CASSSQGLSYNEQFF; cdr3_nt: TGTGCCAGCAGTTCCCAGGGACTCTCCTACAATGAGCAGTTCTTC
j_call: TRBJ2-5; v_call: TRBV7-6; clone_size: .; d_call: .; cdr3_aa: CASSLGAEETQYF; cdr3_nt: TGTGCCAGCAGCTTAGGAGCGGAAGAGACCCAGTACTTC
j_call: TRBJ2-7; v_call: TRBV5-1; clone_size: .; d_call: .; cdr3_aa: CASSFYRGYEQYF; cdr3_nt: TGCGCCAGCAGCTTTTATAGGGGCTACGAGCAGTACTTC
j_call: TRBJ2-5; v_call: TRBV27; clone_size: .; d_call: TRBD2; cdr3_aa: CASSYSSGSPRETQYF; cdr3_nt: TGTGCCAGCAGTTACTCTAGCGGGAGCCCCCGAGAGACCCAGTACTTC
j_call: TRBJ2-2; v_call: TRBV7-9; clone_size: .; d_call: .; cdr3_aa: CASSLGGASGELFF; cdr3_nt: TGTGCCAGCAGCTTAGGGGGCGCGTCCGGGGAGCTGTTTTTT
j_call: TRBJ2-5; v_call: TRBV11-2; clone_size: .; d_call: .; cdr3_aa: CASSPFERQETQYF; cdr3_nt: TGTGCCAGCAGCCCGTTTGAACGCCAAGAGACCCAGTACTTC
j_call: TRBJ2-1; v_call: TRBV7-9; clone_size: .; d_call: TRBD1; cdr3_aa: CASSSPGQVYNEQFF; cdr3_nt: TGTGCCAGCAGCTCTCCGGGACAGGTCTACAATGAGCAGTTCTTC
j_call: TRBJ2-3; v_call: TRBV9; clone_size: .; d_call: .; cdr3_aa: CASSVVGTDTQYF; cdr3_nt: TGTGCCAGCAGCGTAGTGGGGACAGATACGCAGTATTTT
j_call: TRBJ1-1; v_call: TRBV7-7; clone_size: .; d_call: .; cdr3_aa: CASITGEPLKGDNMNTEAFF; cdr3_nt: TGTGCCAGCATCACGGGGGAGCCGCTTAAGGGGGATAACATGAACACTGAAGCTTTCTTT
j_call: TRBJ1-4; v_call: TRBV10-3; clone_size: few; d_call: .; cdr3_aa: CAIGGGDEKLFF; cdr3_nt: TGTGCCATCGGAGGGGGGGATGAAAAACTGTTTTTT
j_call: TRBJ1-6; v_call: TRBV7-9; clone_size: few; d_call: .; cdr3_aa: CASSETNSPLHF; cdr3_nt: TGTGCCAGCAGCGAGACTAATTCACCCCTCCACTTT
j_call: TRBJ1-2; v_call: TRBV30; clone_size: once; d_call: .; cdr3_aa: CAWSGRRFGYTF; cdr3_nt: TGTGCCTGGAGCGGCAGACGGTTTGGCTACACCTTC
j_call: TRBJ2-2; v_call: TRBV30; clone_size: .; d_call: .; cdr3_aa: CACSRHTGELFF; cdr3_nt: TGTGCCTGTAGCCGGCACACCGGGGAGCTGTTTTTT
j_call: TRBJ2-7; v_call: TRBV28; clone_size: .; d_call: TRBD1; cdr3_aa: CASTTDREIYEQYF; cdr3_nt: TGTGCCAGCACCACGGACAGGGAGATCTACGAGCAGTACTTC
j_call: TRBJ1-4; v_call: TRBV7-9; clone_size: .; d_call: .; cdr3_aa: CASSSNTATNEKLFF; cdr3_nt: TGTGCCAGCAGCTCCAACACCGCAACTAATGAAAAACTGTTTTTT
j_call: TRBJ1-2; v_call: TRBV6-5; clone_size: once; d_call: .; cdr3_aa: CATGLNYGYTF; cdr3_nt: TGTGCTACGGGTCTAAACTATGGCTACACCTTC
j_call: TRBJ1-5; v_call: TRBV7-2; clone_size: .; d_call: TRBD1; cdr3_aa: CASSGDSVNHQPQHF; cdr3_nt: TGTGCCAGCAGTGGGGACAGCGTGAACCATCAGCCCCAGCATTTT
j_call: TRBJ2-1; v_call: TRBV29-1; clone_size: .; d_call: TRBD2; cdr3_aa: CSVSGVSNEQFF; cdr3_nt: TGCAGCGTCAGCGGGGTATCCAATGAGCAGTTCTTC
j_call: TRBJ2-3; v_call: TRBV27; clone_size: .; d_call: TRBD2; cdr3_aa: CASSLSPWRGSTDTQYF; cdr3_nt: TGTGCCAGCAGTTTATCCCCTTGGCGGGGGAGCACAGATACGCAGTATTTT
j_call: TRBJ2-2; v_call: TRBV23-1; clone_size: .; d_call: .; cdr3_aa: CASSHPHQVNTGELFF; cdr3_nt: TGCGCCAGCAGTCACCCCCACCAGGTGAACACCGGGGAGCTGTTTTTT
j_call: TRBJ2-3; v_call: TRBV10-1; clone_size: .; d_call: .; cdr3_aa: CASSDPGASGLTNTQYF; cdr3_nt: TGCGCCAGCAGTGACCCGGGGGCTAGCGGACTCACGAATACGCAGTATTTT